The text below deals with one T cell receptor beta chain. This specimen comes from a study of blood T cell repertoires in COVID-19. Study overall: The origin of the acute and convalescent COVID-19 samples was the United States, Italy and Spain.

In the authors' workflow: Amplifying reference gene primers gave estimates of nucleated cell counts. TCRdb's copy holds only in-frame clones and misses some; the assay was immunoSEQ multiplex PCR. Clonal size and the V and J genes are those of that table, whereas D and trimming came from the DNA. The sample comprises about 220,000 clones, roughly 90% of which are singletons, and 3.5% to 4.5% rests with the top ten. From germline, CDR1 is SGHNT and CDR2 YENEEA. This CDR3 is built from 16 residues. V lost 8 bases and J 0 bases, leaving 19 bases between the germline ends. The gene calls are TRBV11-3 and TRBJ1-1; D gene ambiguous. This receptor was identified in a woman aged 40 to 50 with acute COVID-19. Sample: PBMCs or T cells enriched from blood (not recorded which). The CDR3, as DNA: TGTGCCAGCCCTAGGGCCCGGAGGAGGGTGAACACTGAAGCTTTCTTT. This codes for CASPRARRRVNTEAFF.